This T cell receptor (beta chain) came from a study of identical twins (dated by TCRdb to about 2016). For the wider study: TCR alpha and beta repertoires from monozygotic twins, unrelated adults of various ages and cord blood were deep-sequenced to test whether fetal clonotypes persist. Replicate twin experiments were performed at different times using different library preparation protocols to rule out contamination. The research as a whole found: In beta out-of-frame sequences, excess twin sharing was weaker, because having fewer shared sequences lowered the signal-to-noise ratio. Recombination models systematically underestimated out-of-frame TCR alpha sharing in monozygotic twins but agreed with sharing between unrelated individuals. Fewer insertions were carried by abundant cord blood beta clonotypes; a weaker similar trend was observed in young adult naive repertoires, while no such trend was observed in memory repertoires. Because the same donors could not be followed over many years, the conclusions depended on cross-sectional statistical analysis. Zero-insertion analyses could be partly confounded by invariant T cells such as MAIT and iNKT, though diverse VJ usage argued against such confounding for most clonotypes. Compared with coincidental sharing between unrelated individuals, out-of-frame TCR alpha sequences shared between twins had an excess of sequences with low generation probability.

Every donor was a healthy Caucasian. Three pairs of female monozygotic twins, all aged 18 to 29 years, were included in the twin cohort. The RNA used for TCR libraries was isolated from peripheral blood mononuclear cells. This clonotype has just a few counts. There is no known antigen for this receptor. Base qualities were left out, and no much larger clone turns up one base away. Via the germline V gene (reference sequence), CDR1 is DFQATT and CDR2 SNEGSKA. At the junction V is shortened by 1 base and J by 2 bases; bases outside the gene matches: 11. The CDR3 runs 17 residues from the cysteine to the phenylalanine. Only the CDR3 part of the read is kept: 51 bases, read in frame from the first base. Receptors were amplified or captured by 5' RACE. TCRdb shows the sequencer as Illumina HiSeq 2000. A universal primer binding site was introduced by template switching, and a unique molecular identifier was present in the final cDNA, enabling accurate counting of TCR cDNA molecules. Specific primers in the conserved constant-segment region were used to synthesize first-strand cDNA for the TCR alpha and beta chains. To control for contamination, every cDNA library carried two barcodes: a SMART-Mk sample barcode plus Illumina barcodes. TruSeq adapter sequences, together with Illumina sample barcodes, were added in two successive PCR steps. The TCR alpha and beta cDNA libraries were sequenced on the Illumina HiSeq platform using custom primers. Concerning the study's data processing: MiGEC processed the raw reads to extract unique molecular identifiers, while MiXCR was used to determine the CDR3 positions. Recombination models were inferred per individual with the repgenHMM and IGoR tools using an EM algorithm. Shared clonotype analysis was performed with the tcR package in R, normalizing sharing by the product of cloneset sizes. To study raw recombination without the effects of thymic and clonal selection, out-of-frame nonproductive sequences were analyzed. Starting from the raw public reads, TCRdb applied fastp trimming at Q25, assembled clones with MiXCR and retained in-frame beta chains. When rows share a CDR3 protein, they turn into one entry using the most common DNA and genes. Clone size and V and J calls follow TCRdb, not the original study. Within this sample are about 920,000 distinct CDR3 sequences, with about 12% of them counted one time only. Of the sample, roughly 1.6% falls within the top ten clones.

This sample was also put to use in a study of yellow fever vaccine responses in identical twins. As described in the second report: The authors reported that the T cell response to vaccination in identical twins appeared partly convergent and partly personalized. In identical twins, the study followed T cell clones that responded to the vaccine with precision.

This TCR derives from a woman aged 18-35 years in good health. Sequences were obtained from PBMCs. Recombination linked TRBV20-1 to TRBJ2-7; TRBD2 fits 10 bases in the junction. The CDR3 loop reads CSARAGSGRLRTYEQYF. The DNA sequence reads TGCAGTGCTAGAGCGGGTAGCGGGAGGCTCCGTACCTACGAGCAGTACTTC.